This is a list of T cell receptor beta chains from one sample in a study of blood T cell repertoires in COVID-19. TCRdb keeps only in-frame clones here, not all; method: immunoSEQ multiplex PCR. The sample carries about 190,000 clones, around 77% recorded once. The source material was peripheral blood. Receptors were obtained from a man between 60 and 70 years old with active or convalescent COVID-19. Both conserved end residues are part of each CDR3. Each record gives: CDR3 length, D gene, V gene, J gene, clone size, CDR3 protein, CDR3 DNA. The D gene is left open where the match is weak. A clone size is listed for some rows: how often the clone was seen (once, few, many), or a class if it is expanded.

len: 15; d_gene: TRBD1; v_gene: TRBV27; j_gene: TRBJ1-5; abundance: few; CDR3aa: CASSPLDRAYQPQHF; CDR3nt: TGTGCCAGCAGCCCTTTGGACAGGGCTTATCAGCCCCAGCATTTT
len: 14; d_gene: TRBD1; v_gene: TRBV2; j_gene: TRBJ1-1; abundance: .; CDR3aa: CASSDQGGGTEAFF; CDR3nt: TGTGCCAGCAGTGATCAAGGGGGCGGTACTGAAGCTTTCTTT
len: 15; d_gene: .; v_gene: TRBV9; j_gene: TRBJ1-3; abundance: .; CDR3aa: CASSVNSLLGNTIYF; CDR3nt: TGTGCCAGCAGCGTAAATTCCCTACTTGGAAACACCATATATTTT
len: 15; d_gene: .; v_gene: TRBV18; j_gene: TRBJ1-4; abundance: .; CDR3aa: CASSLQGPGDEKLFF; CDR3nt: TGTGCCAGCTCACTCCAGGGCCCGGGGGATGAAAAACTGTTTTTT
len: 16; d_gene: TRBD1; v_gene: TRBV19; j_gene: TRBJ2-3; abundance: .; CDR3aa: CASRLGADRETDTQYF; CDR3nt: TGTGCCAGTAGACTGGGGGCGGACAGGGAAACAGATACGCAGTATTTT
len: 15; d_gene: TRBD1; v_gene: TRBV18; j_gene: TRBJ1-1; abundance: .; CDR3aa: CASSPWGQTDTEAFF; CDR3nt: TGTGCCAGCTCACCATGGGGACAGACAGACACTGAAGCTTTCTTT
len: 11; d_gene: TRBD1; v_gene: TRBV20-1; j_gene: TRBJ2-4; abundance: .; CDR3aa: CSAEGQDIQYF; CDR3nt: TGCAGTGCGGAAGGACAGGACATTCAGTACTTC
len: 14; d_gene: .; v_gene: TRBV2; j_gene: TRBJ1-5; abundance: once; CDR3aa: CASSIDGSNQPQHF; CDR3nt: TGTGCCAGCAGTATAGATGGTAGCAATCAGCCCCAGCATTTT
len: 14; d_gene: .; v_gene: TRBV29-1; j_gene: TRBJ2-1; abundance: .; CDR3aa: CSVGASGVTNEQFF; CDR3nt: TGCAGCGTTGGTGCGTCGGGAGTTACGAATGAGCAGTTCTTC
len: 15; d_gene: .; v_gene: TRBV2; j_gene: TRBJ2-1; abundance: .; CDR3aa: CASSGAERAYNEQFF; CDR3nt: TGTGCCAGCAGTGGAGCAGAGCGGGCCTACAATGAGCAGTTCTTC
len: 13; d_gene: .; v_gene: TRBV6-6; j_gene: TRBJ2-1; abundance: .; CDR3aa: CATSRFTYNEQFF; CDR3nt: TGTGCCACCTCCCGGTTCACCTACAATGAGCAGTTCTTC
len: 12; d_gene: TRBD1; v_gene: TRBV14; j_gene: TRBJ2-1; abundance: once; CDR3aa: CASSQIDRVEFF; CDR3nt: TGTGCCAGCAGCCAAATTGACAGGGTAGAGTTCTTC
len: 16; d_gene: .; v_gene: TRBV5-4; j_gene: TRBJ2-5; abundance: .; CDR3aa: CASSVRETRGSETQYF; CDR3nt: TGTGCCAGCAGCGTCAGGGAGACTAGGGGTTCGGAGACCCAGTACTTC
len: 17; d_gene: .; v_gene: TRBV7-9; j_gene: TRBJ1-5; abundance: .; CDR3aa: CASSLGAGGASNQPQHF; CDR3nt: TGTGCCAGCAGCTTAGGAGCGGGGGGCGCAAGCAATCAGCCCCAGCATTTT
len: 17; d_gene: .; v_gene: TRBV2; j_gene: TRBJ1-5; abundance: few; CDR3aa: CASSAEKGIDSNQPQHF; CDR3nt: TGTGCCAGCAGTGCGGAGAAGGGGATTGATAGCAATCAGCCCCAGCATTTT
len: 11; d_gene: .; v_gene: TRBV19; j_gene: TRBJ1-3; abundance: .; CDR3aa: CARAVPDTIYF; CDR3nt: TGTGCCAGAGCCGTCCCCGACACCATATATTTT
len: 15; d_gene: .; v_gene: TRBV7-2; j_gene: TRBJ2-3; abundance: .; CDR3aa: CASSLQVTSTDTQYF; CDR3nt: TGTGCCAGCAGCTTACAGGTCACTAGCACAGATACGCAGTATTTT
len: 13; d_gene: .; v_gene: TRBV7-2; j_gene: TRBJ1-5; abundance: .; CDR3aa: CASSLGALHPQHF; CDR3nt: TGTGCCAGCAGCTTAGGAGCCCTTCATCCCCAGCATTTT
len: 18; d_gene: TRBD2; v_gene: TRBV6-2/TRBV6-3; j_gene: TRBJ2-2; abundance: .; CDR3aa: CASSYPGTSGLNTGELFF; CDR3nt: TGTGCCAGCAGTTACCCCGGGACTAGCGGGCTAAACACCGGGGAGCTGTTTTTT
len: 15; d_gene: .; v_gene: TRBV27; j_gene: TRBJ2-1; abundance: .; CDR3aa: CASSQRARSYNEQFF; CDR3nt: TGTGCCAGCAGTCAGCGGGCCCGCTCCTACAATGAGCAGTTCTTC
len: 14; d_gene: .; v_gene: TRBV7-3; j_gene: TRBJ1-1; abundance: .; CDR3aa: CASSLSRGNTEAFF; CDR3nt: TGTGCCAGCAGCTTATCCAGGGGGAACACTGAAGCTTTCTTT
len: 14; d_gene: TRBD2; v_gene: TRBV30; j_gene: TRBJ2-5; abundance: .; CDR3aa: CAWSVERGGETQYF; CDR3nt: TGTGCCTGGAGTGTAGAACGGGGGGGAGAGACCCAGTACTTC
len: 16; d_gene: TRBD1; v_gene: TRBV7-2; j_gene: TRBJ1-4; abundance: .; CDR3aa: CASSLGSDRGNEKLFF; CDR3nt: TGTGCCAGCAGCTTAGGTTCCGACAGGGGTAATGAAAAACTGTTTTTT
len: 17; d_gene: TRBD2; v_gene: TRBV4-3; j_gene: TRBJ2-3; abundance: .; CDR3aa: CASSQGGGGGNTDTQYF; CDR3nt: TGCGCCAGCAGCCAAGGGGGGGGTGGAGGGAACACAGATACGCAGTATTTT
len: 18; d_gene: TRBD1; v_gene: TRBV28; j_gene: TRBJ1-2; abundance: .; CDR3aa: CASTSLRVPGTEANGYTF; CDR3nt: TGTGCCAGCACCTCACTGCGTGTGCCCGGGACAGAGGCGAATGGCTACACCTTC
len: 12; d_gene: TRBD2; v_gene: TRBV30; j_gene: TRBJ2-7; abundance: .; CDR3aa: CAWTSGRSEQYF; CDR3nt: TGTGCCTGGACTAGCGGGAGAAGCGAGCAGTACTTC
len: 13; d_gene: .; v_gene: TRBV3-1/TRBV3-2; j_gene: TRBJ2-7; abundance: .; CDR3aa: CASSSQFSYEQYF; CDR3nt: TGTGCCAGCAGCTCTCAGTTCTCCTACGAGCAGTACTTC
len: 17; d_gene: TRBD2; v_gene: TRBV7-2; j_gene: TRBJ2-1; abundance: .; CDR3aa: CASSLFGLAGSYNEQFF; CDR3nt: TGTGCCAGCAGCTTATTCGGACTAGCGGGAAGTTACAATGAGCAGTTCTTC
len: 17; d_gene: TRBD1; v_gene: TRBV11-3; j_gene: TRBJ2-1; abundance: .; CDR3aa: CASSLYLGTGGSPEQFF; CDR3nt: TGTGCCAGCAGCTTATATTTGGGGACAGGGGGATCCCCTGAGCAGTTCTTC
len: 16; d_gene: .; v_gene: TRBV5-1; j_gene: TRBJ2-3; abundance: few; CDR3aa: CASSGPDRGSTDTQYF; CDR3nt: TGCGCCAGCAGCGGACCGGACAGAGGTAGCACAGATACGCAGTATTTT
len: 14; d_gene: TRBD1; v_gene: TRBV15; j_gene: TRBJ1-4; abundance: .; CDR3aa: CATSRDTGVEKLFF; CDR3nt: TGTGCCACCAGCAGAGATACAGGGGTTGAAAAACTGTTTTTT
len: 12; d_gene: TRBD1; v_gene: TRBV20-1; j_gene: TRBJ1-5; abundance: few; CDR3aa: CSASTGDQPQHF; CDR3nt: TGCAGTGCTAGTACAGGGGATCAGCCCCAGCATTTT
len: 13; d_gene: .; v_gene: TRBV10-3; j_gene: TRBJ2-5; abundance: .; CDR3aa: CAIKGNRGETQYF; CDR3nt: TGTGCCATCAAGGGGAACCGAGGAGAGACCCAGTACTTC
len: 15; d_gene: TRBD2; v_gene: TRBV2; j_gene: TRBJ2-1; abundance: .; CDR3aa: CASLKEPSGRNEQFF; CDR3nt: TGTGCCAGCCTCAAAGAGCCTAGCGGACGCAATGAGCAGTTCTTC
len: 15; d_gene: TRBD1; v_gene: TRBV6-5; j_gene: TRBJ1-1; abundance: .; CDR3aa: CASSRGQGLNTEAFF; CDR3nt: TGTGCCAGCAGCCGTGGACAGGGCCTAAACACTGAAGCTTTCTTT
len: 15; d_gene: .; v_gene: TRBV5-1; j_gene: TRBJ1-6; abundance: few; CDR3aa: CASSLVQGGDSPLHF; CDR3nt: TGCGCCAGCAGCTTGGTTCAGGGTGGGGATTCACCCCTCCACTTT
len: 15; d_gene: TRBD2; v_gene: TRBV6-4; j_gene: TRBJ2-1; abundance: .; CDR3aa: CASIPRTSGGYEQFF; CDR3nt: TGTGCCAGCATCCCACGGACTAGCGGGGGTTATGAGCAGTTCTTC
len: 15; d_gene: TRBD1; v_gene: TRBV24-1; j_gene: TRBJ2-7; abundance: .; CDR3aa: CATSARTGAGYEQYF; CDR3nt: TGTGCCACCAGTGCTCGGACAGGAGCCGGGTACGAGCAGTACTTC
len: 15; d_gene: .; v_gene: TRBV15; j_gene: TRBJ2-3; abundance: few; CDR3aa: CATSRELLGGDTQYF; CDR3nt: TGTGCCACCAGCAGAGAGCTTCTAGGGGGAGATACGCAGTATTTT
len: 15; d_gene: .; v_gene: TRBV27; j_gene: TRBJ2-1; abundance: .; CDR3aa: CASHPAGWAYNEQFF; CDR3nt: TGTGCCAGCCACCCGGCAGGGTGGGCCTACAATGAGCAGTTCTTC
len: 14; d_gene: .; v_gene: TRBV7-2; j_gene: TRBJ1-4; abundance: .; CDR3aa: CASTPGPTNEKLFF; CDR3nt: TGTGCCAGCACTCCGGGTCCAACTAATGAAAAACTGTTTTTT
len: 16; d_gene: TRBD2; v_gene: TRBV5-4; j_gene: TRBJ2-7; abundance: .; CDR3aa: CASSVAQAGGPYEQYF; CDR3nt: TGTGCCAGCAGCGTGGCCCAAGCGGGAGGGCCCTACGAGCAGTACTTC
len: 14; d_gene: TRBD1; v_gene: TRBV5-4; j_gene: TRBJ1-1; abundance: once; CDR3aa: CASSKGQMNTEAFF; CDR3nt: TGTGCCAGCAGCAAGGGACAGATGAACACTGAAGCTTTCTTT
len: 18; d_gene: TRBD2; v_gene: TRBV5-4; j_gene: TRBJ2-3; abundance: once; CDR3aa: CASSLPPSGRGGTDTQYF; CDR3nt: TGTGCCAGCAGCTTGCCTCCTAGCGGGAGAGGGGGCACAGATACGCAGTATTTT
len: 15; d_gene: TRBD1; v_gene: TRBV7-9; j_gene: TRBJ2-3; abundance: .; CDR3aa: CASSLQGAGADTQYF; CDR3nt: TGTGCCAGCAGCTTACAGGGGGCAGGGGCAGATACGCAGTATTTT
len: 15; d_gene: .; v_gene: TRBV5-6; j_gene: TRBJ2-1; abundance: .; CDR3aa: CASSLVGERAAEQFF; CDR3nt: TGTGCCAGCAGCTTGGTGGGTGAGAGGGCAGCTGAGCAGTTCTTC
len: 12; d_gene: .; v_gene: TRBV29-1; j_gene: TRBJ2-7; abundance: few; CDR3aa: CSVVVQGYEQYF; CDR3nt: TGCAGCGTTGTAGTACAGGGCTACGAGCAGTACTTC
len: 16; d_gene: TRBD1; v_gene: TRBV5-6; j_gene: TRBJ1-5; abundance: .; CDR3aa: CASSQGTGDSNQPQHF; CDR3nt: TGTGCCAGCAGCCAAGGGACAGGGGATAGCAATCAGCCCCAGCATTTT
len: 13; d_gene: TRBD1; v_gene: TRBV29-1; j_gene: TRBJ2-5; abundance: .; CDR3aa: CSALTGRQETQYF; CDR3nt: TGCAGCGCCCTGACAGGGCGCCAAGAGACCCAGTACTTC
len: 16; d_gene: .; v_gene: TRBV7-6; j_gene: TRBJ2-5; abundance: .; CDR3aa: CASSLGVAARGETQYF; CDR3nt: TGTGCCAGCAGCTTAGGTGTAGCCGCGAGGGGGGAGACCCAGTACTTC
len: 17; d_gene: TRBD1; v_gene: TRBV5-4; j_gene: TRBJ2-2; abundance: once; CDR3aa: CASSSPGTGLLTGELFF; CDR3nt: TGTGCCAGCAGCTCGCCCGGGACAGGGTTGCTCACCGGGGAGCTGTTTTTT
len: 13; d_gene: .; v_gene: TRBV19; j_gene: TRBJ2-5; abundance: .; CDR3aa: CASSIGRDETQYF; CDR3nt: TGTGCCAGTAGTATCGGCAGGGATGAGACCCAGTACTTC
len: 15; d_gene: .; v_gene: TRBV10-3; j_gene: TRBJ2-3; abundance: .; CDR3aa: CAISVLGDNTDTQYF; CDR3nt: TGTGCCATCAGTGTACTGGGGGACAACACAGATACGCAGTATTTT
len: 14; d_gene: TRBD1; v_gene: TRBV7-2; j_gene: TRBJ1-2; abundance: few; CDR3aa: CASSFDRARYGYTF; CDR3nt: TGTGCCAGCAGCTTTGACAGGGCTCGCTATGGCTACACCTTC
len: 14; d_gene: TRBD1; v_gene: TRBV27; j_gene: TRBJ2-7; abundance: .; CDR3aa: CASSFRTGAYEQYF; CDR3nt: TGTGCCAGCAGTTTCAGGACAGGTGCCTACGAGCAGTACTTC
len: 15; d_gene: .; v_gene: TRBV10-3; j_gene: TRBJ2-2; abundance: .; CDR3aa: CAITPGQTNTGELFF; CDR3nt: TGTGCCATCACCCCGGGACAAACGAACACCGGGGAGCTGTTTTTT
len: 13; d_gene: .; v_gene: TRBV6-5; j_gene: TRBJ2-1; abundance: .; CDR3aa: CASRRTGNNEQFF; CDR3nt: TGTGCCAGCCGCCGAACAGGCAACAATGAGCAGTTCTTC
len: 13; d_gene: .; v_gene: TRBV24-1; j_gene: TRBJ2-1; abundance: .; CDR3aa: CATSDPGANEQFF; CDR3nt: TGTGCCACCAGTGACCCAGGGGCCAATGAGCAGTTCTTC